A single sample is the source of the 22 T cell receptor beta chains below, sequenced in a study of shared clonotypes between healthy human individuals. Only in-frame clones appear in the TCRdb table, and some are missing; sequencing was by immunoSEQ multiplex PCR. The profile shows some 980,000 clones, over 60% of them singletons. Sequenced: memory CD4+ T cells sorted from blood. The subset here: CD45RA-negative fraction. The receptors were gathered from a man younger than 30 in good health.

The rearrangement joins TRBV9 to TRBJ2-5; 7 bases agree with TRBD2. From germline, CDR1 is SGDLS and CDR2 YYNGEE. The CDR3 has 15 amino acids. The V gene end was trimmed by 4 bases and the J gene end by 5 bases; junction bases not matched to a gene: 11. The CDR3 loop is CASSPQLSSGETQYF. The CDR3 coding sequence is TGTGCCAGCAGCCCCCAATTGTCTAGCGGCGAGACCCAGTACTTC.

This sequence joins TRBV29-1 and TRBJ2-3; no reliable D call. V lost 4 bases, J lost 2 bases, and 13 bases lay in between. The length of the CDR3 is 14 residues. CDR1 is SQVTM and CDR2 is ANQGSEA in the germline V gene. The CDR3: CSVAILGYTDTQYF. CDR3 nucleotide sequence: TGCAGCGTTGCCATATTAGGGTACACAGATACGCAGTATTTT.

The gene calls are TRBV5-4 and TRBJ2-4; possibly TRBD1 for D (6 bases). Trimming took 4 bases from V and 2 from J, leaving 10 bases between them. The germline gives CDR1 SGHNT, CDR2 YYREEE (reference sequence). There are 14 residues in the CDR3. The CDR3 DNA reads TGTGCCAGCAGCGACGGACAGCCCAAAAACATTCAGTACTTC. Protein sequence: CASSDGQPKNIQYF.

The chain combines TRBV7-8 with TRBJ2-7; a possible D gene is TRBD1 (5 bases). CDR1 and CDR2 (germline): SGHVS, FQNEAQ. The CDR3 loop spans 17 amino acids. With 0 bases removed from V and 2 bases from J, the gap between germline ends came to 17 bases. In DNA form, the CDR3 reads TGTGCCAGCAGCTTAGCGTTGAAAAACAGGCTGGCCTACGAGCAGTACTTC. Translating it yields CASSLALKNRLAYEQYF.

V usage is TRBV28 and J usage is TRBJ1-4; no clear D. The V gene's germline CDR1 is MDHEN and CDR2 SYDVKM. V lost 6 bases to trimming and J lost 7 bases, with 12 bases between them. This CDR3 contains 13 residues. CDR3 residues: CASRLDTIEKLFF. DNA of the CDR3: TGTGCCAGCAGACTTGATACGATTGAAAAACTGTTTTTT.

This clone was detected only once. The chain is built from TRBV5-4 and TRBJ2-7, with 10 bases lining up with TRBD2. The CDR3 has 15 residues. Trimming cost V 1 base and J 4 bases; bases outside gene matches: 5. Germline CDR1 reads SGHNT; CDR2 reads YYREEE (reference sequence). CDR3 sequence reads: CASSLLTSGTYEQYF. CDR3 DNA sequence: TGTGCCAGCAGCTTGTTAACTAGCGGGACGTACGAGCAGTACTTC.

This clone was seen more than once but under ten times. Compared with germline, one end of the junction differs, possibly owing to a read error. The J gene is TRBJ2-1, the V gene TRBV18; TRBD2 matches at 7 bases. The CDR3 has 14 residues. Germline values: CDR1 KGHSH, CDR2 LQKENI. CDR3 DNA: TGTGCCAGCTCCCCACCTAGCGGTAGGTATGAGCAGTTCTTC. This encodes CASSPPSGRYEQFF.

This chain links TRBV7-2 with TRBJ2-1; 10 bases agree with TRBD2. The CDR3 is made up of 17 amino acids. From germline, CDR1 is SGHTA and CDR2 FQGNSA. The trim removed 3 bases at V and 1 base at J, leaving 6 bases unmatched. The CDR3 DNA sequence: TGTGCCAGCAGCTTGGGTGGGACTAGCGCATCCTACAATGAGCAGTTCTTC. Translated, it gives CASSLGGTSASYNEQFF.

The chain carries TRBV6-1 and TRBJ1-2, with D unclear. Germline CDR1 MNHNS, CDR2 SASEGT. The ends were cut back, 9 bases at V and 4 bases at J, with 15 bases in the middle. This CDR3 has 13 amino acids. CDR3: CASTLGRLYGYTF. CDR3 DNA sequence: TGTGCCAGTACTTTAGGACGGCTCTATGGCTACACCTTC.

The chain joins TRBV18 to TRBJ2-6, with 9 bases matching TRBD1. Germline V gives CDR1 KGHSH, CDR2 LQKENI. The CDR3 is made up of 17 amino acids. V trimming: 3 bases; J trimming: 3 bases; junction bases outside the gene matches: 6. In nucleotides, the CDR3 is TGTGCCAGCTCACCCTCAACAGGGGGCGGTGGGGCCAACGTCCTGACTTTC. It encodes CASSPSTGGGGANVLTF.

The gene calls are TRBV6-6 and TRBJ1-6; a possible D gene is TRBD1 (5 bases). The CDR3 runs to 15 residues. Per germline, CDR1 MNHNY and CDR2 SVGAGI (reference sequence). The germline V and J ends were trimmed by 0 bases and 8 bases, with 11 bases remaining between them. The CDR3 sequence is CASSYSQVGDSPLHF. In DNA form, the CDR3 reads TGTGCCAGCAGTTACTCACAGGTGGGGGATTCACCCCTCCACTTT.

This clone occurred once. This same CDR3 is encoded by further DNA sequences in the sample. This rearrangement joins TRBV5-1 to TRBJ2-3; D ambiguous. The CDR3 has 11 amino acids. V was cut by 4 bases and J by 0 bases, with 0 bases left in between. Germline V gene lookup returns CDR1 SGHRS and CDR2 YFSETQ. This CDR3 is CASSSTDTQYF. CDR3 nucleotides: TGCGCCAGCAGCAGCACAGATACGCAGTATTTT.

The chain employs TRBV7-3 and TRBJ2-5; a weak D match, TRBD1 (6 bases). Germline CDR1 SGHTA, CDR2 FQGTGA. V lost 1 base to trimming and J lost 2 bases, with 11 bases between them. The CDR3 runs to 15 residues. CDR3 sequence reads: CASSLSPGTQETQYF. CDR3 DNA: TGTGCCAGCAGCTTAAGCCCCGGGACACAAGAGACCCAGTACTTC.

This CDR3 reads CASSLDLTTGELFF. As DNA, the CDR3 is TGTGCCAGCAGCTTGGACCTCACTACCGGGGAGCTGTTTTTT. V is TRBV5-4 and J is TRBJ2-2; D unclear. The CDR3 length is 14 residues. V gave up 0 bases and J gave up 5 bases, with 8 bases separating them. Germline CDR1 reads SGHNT; CDR2 reads YYREEE (reference sequence).

The chain has TRBV5-1 and TRBJ2-7; TRBD2 might be the D (7 bases). This CDR3 has 13 residues. The V end lost 3 bases, the J end lost 2 bases, and 9 bases lay between the germline ends. Germline values: CDR1 SGHRS, CDR2 YFSETQ. CDR3 loop: CASSYGGPYEQYF. CDR3 coding DNA: TGCGCCAGCAGCTACGGGGGGCCCTACGAGCAGTACTTC.

The rearrangement uses TRBV28 and TRBJ1-5; D call uncertain. Germline CDR1 reads MDHEN; CDR2 reads SYDVKM. Trimming left V 5 bases short and J 1 base short, with 15 bases between. The CDR3 covers 16 residues. CDR3 DNA sequence: TGTGCCAGCAGTCCTAACTCGTTGGTCAGCAATCAGCCCCAGCATTTT. It codes for CASSPNSLVSNQPQHF.

V usage is TRBV6-4 and J usage is TRBJ2-1; the D call may be TRBD1 or TRBD2 (6 bases each). Trimming removed 6 bases from V and 0 bases from J, with 12 bases in between. The CDR3 runs to 15 residues. Germline CDR1 reads MRHNA; CDR2 reads SNTAGT. CDR3 in DNA: TGTGCCAGCAGGGAGGAGGGGGGCTCCTACAATGAGCAGTTCTTC. Its translation: CASREEGGSYNEQFF.

This sequence joins TRBV5-1 and TRBJ2-7; TRBD1 matches 8 bases. The CDR3 loop spans 14 amino acids. Germline values: CDR1 SGHRS, CDR2 YFSETQ. The trim removed 5 bases at V and 6 bases at J, leaving 10 bases unmatched. Here the CDR3 reads CASRKDRDRSEQYF. CDR3 sequence (DNA): TGCGCCAGCAGGAAGGACAGGGATAGATCCGAGCAGTACTTC.

This clone was counted at least ten times. This specimen includes other DNA sequences encoding the same CDR3. V gene TRBV9 combines with J gene TRBJ1-2; D is perhaps TRBD1 (5 bases). The CDR3 extends over 12 amino acids. Germline V CDR1 and CDR2: SGDLS, YYNGEE. The V end was cut by 4 bases, the J end by 8 bases, with 12 bases between. The CDR3: CASSRRGEGYTF. The CDR3 DNA reads TGTGCCAGCAGCAGACGAGGGGAGGGCTACACCTTC.

The V gene is TRBV6-1, the J gene TRBJ1-1; D is unresolved. CDR3 length equals 11 residues. The V gene lost 8 bases and the J gene lost 11 bases, with 15 bases spanning the gap. In germline, CDR1 is MNHNS, CDR2 SASEGT. This chain's CDR3 is CASSDRFVAFF. The CDR3 DNA reads as TGTGCCAGCTCGGACCGATTTGTGGCTTTCTTT.

This clone occurred a few times. The chain combines TRBV10-1 with TRBJ2-7, with 10 bases identical to TRBD2. This CDR3 contains 14 residues. The germline V gene has CDR1 WNHNN and CDR2 SYGVQD (reference sequence). J was trimmed by 3 bases and V by 8 bases; bases with no gene match: 7. This CDR3 is CASSQGLASYEQYF. For the CDR3, the DNA is TGCGCCAGCTCCCAGGGACTAGCGAGCTACGAGCAGTACTTC.

The rearrangement uses TRBV2 and TRBJ1-5, with TRBD1 matching over 7 bases. CDR3 length: 16 residues. CDR1 and CDR2 from the germline V gene are SNHLY and FYNNEI. J gave up 0 bases and V 6 bases, and 8 bases lay outside the gene matches. CDR3 sequence (DNA): TGTGCCAGCAGCCAAGAAGGGGGCTTTAGCAATCAGCCCCAGCATTTT. As protein: CASSQEGGFSNQPQHF.